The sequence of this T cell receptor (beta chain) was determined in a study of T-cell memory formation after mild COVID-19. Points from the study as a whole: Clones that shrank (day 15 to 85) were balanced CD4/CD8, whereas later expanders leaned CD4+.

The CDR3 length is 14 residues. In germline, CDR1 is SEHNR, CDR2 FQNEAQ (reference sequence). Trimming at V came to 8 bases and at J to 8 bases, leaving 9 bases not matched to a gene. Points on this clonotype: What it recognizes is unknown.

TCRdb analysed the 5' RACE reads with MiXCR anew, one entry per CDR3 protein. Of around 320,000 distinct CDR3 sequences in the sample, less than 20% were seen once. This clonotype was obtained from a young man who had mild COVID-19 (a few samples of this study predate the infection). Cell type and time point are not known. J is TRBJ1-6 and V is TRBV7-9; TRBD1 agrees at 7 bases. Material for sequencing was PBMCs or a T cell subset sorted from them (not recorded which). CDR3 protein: CASENGDRDSPLHF. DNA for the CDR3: TGTGCCAGCGAAAACGGGGACAGAGATTCACCCCTCCACTTT.